This TCR beta chain comes out of a study of cytomegalovirus exposure and HLA in healthy donors. Between the trimmed V and J ends, which lost 4 bases and 0 bases, there was a span of 10 bases. CDR3 length: 14 amino acids. Germline V gene lookup returns CDR1 MNHEY and CDR2 SMNVEV (reference sequence). With respect to this clone: The antigen remains unidentified.

Study observations and caveats: A few V segments could not be told apart, such as TRBV6-2 and TRBV6-3, and were left out. In a later analysis, specific HLA alleles were associated with 15,000 to 20,000 TCR beta sequences at a 0.05 false discovery rate. The study listed 150 to 200 cytomegalovirus-associated TCR beta chains. Earlier analysis found most TCR beta V segments productive about 87% or about 30% of the time.

PCR employed 60 Vbeta and 13 Jbeta primers. The data were produced by immunoSEQ multiplex PCR, yet TCRdb's version contains in-frame clones alone and is incomplete. The profile shows about 90,000 clones, 70% to 80% of them singletons. The sample consisted of PBMCs. This chain joins TRBV27 and TRBJ2-7; maybe TRBD1 (5 bases). The clonotype was recovered from a woman aged 55-69 years in good health and CMV-seropositive. The CDR3 spells CASSYQGLSYEQYF. The CDR3 DNA reads TGTGCCAGCAGTTATCAGGGCCTCTCCTACGAGCAGTACTTC.